The 31 T cell receptor beta chains presented below share a single source sample, sequenced in a study of technical replicates of blood from several donors. Repertoires were generated with immunoSEQ multiplex PCR, while TCRdb's copy carries only in-frame clones and drops some. The data hold tens of thousands of clones, with 96% observed a single time. Source material: T cells isolated from PBMCs. Receptors originate from a human donor in good health.

The chain links TRBV5-8 to TRBJ2-5; D might be TRBD1 (5 bases). Germline loops: CDR1 SGHTS, CDR2 YDEGEE. CDR3 length: 14 residues. V lost 2 bases and J 5 bases, leaving 13 bases between the germline ends. The CDR3 region is CASSFLRTKETQYF. CDR3 sequence (DNA): TGTGCCAGCAGCTTTCTTCGGACAAAGGAGACCCAGTACTTC.

The CDR3 sequence is CASSLGSGEAFF. Here the CDR3 DNA reads TGTGCCAGCAGCTTAGGATCAGGTGAAGCTTTCTTT. The chain combines TRBV7-9 with TRBJ1-1; D not certain. This CDR3 contains 12 residues. Per germline, CDR1 SEHNR and CDR2 FQNEAQ (reference sequence). Trimming removed 1 base from V and 7 bases from J, with 7 bases in between. The whole variable domain, remainder taken from reference TRBV7-9 and TRBJ1-1, is DTGVSQNPRHKITKRGQNVTFRCDPISEHNRLYWYRQTLGQGPEFLTYFQNEAQLEKSRLLSDRFSAERPKGSFSTLEIQRTEQGDSAMYLCASSLGSGEAFFGQGTRLTVV.

This sequence joins TRBV28 and TRBJ1-1; D ambiguous. CDR1 MDHEN and CDR2 SYDVKM come from the germline V gene. Trimming left V 7 bases short and J 9 bases short, with 9 bases between. This CDR3 contains 10 residues. The DNA for the CDR3 is TGTGCCAGCATATCGGTAAAAGCTTTCTTT. Its translation is CASISVKAFF.

V usage is TRBV19 and J usage is TRBJ1-1, with a tentative D call TRBD1 (5 bases). CDR1 and CDR2 from the germline V gene are LNHDA and SQIVND (reference sequence). Trimming shortened V by 5 bases and J by 5 bases, and 12 bases separated the two germline ends. The CDR3 contains 13 residues. DNA of the CDR3: TGTGCCAGTAGTTCTGGGGGGGGAACTGAAGCTTTCTTT. Its translation is CASSSGGGTEAFF.

The V call is TRBV7-9, the J call TRBJ1-2; no definite D call. In germline, CDR1 is SEHNR, CDR2 FQNEAQ (reference sequence). The length of the CDR3 is 11 residues. The germline V and J ends were trimmed by 2 bases and 6 bases, with 4 bases remaining between them. The CDR3 spells CASSLQDGYTF. The CDR3 nucleotides read TGTGCCAGCAGCTTACAGGATGGCTACACCTTC.

V and J are TRBV27 and TRBJ2-7; D possibly corresponds to TRBD1 (6 bases). The CDR3 length is 14 residues. Germline V gene sequence: CDR1 MNHEY, CDR2 SMNVEV (reference sequence). V lost 6 bases, J lost 3 bases, and 15 bases lay in between. CDR3 in amino acids: CASRPGHRIYEQYF. For the CDR3, the DNA is TGTGCCAGCAGACCGGGACATCGAATCTACGAGCAGTACTTC.

V is TRBV4-1 and J is TRBJ2-2, with TRBD1 matching over 10 bases. CDR1 is MGHRA, CDR2 YSYEKL, per germline. V was clipped by 2 bases and J by 6 bases; unmatched bases: 6. This CDR3 is built from 16 residues. CDR3 amino acids: CASSQIGTGVAGELFF. The CDR3 nucleotides are TGCGCCAGCAGCCAAATAGGGACAGGGGTAGCCGGGGAGCTGTTTTTT.

This clone was seen a single time. The chain has TRBV6-1 and TRBJ1-5, with D hard to call. There are 15 residues in the CDR3. CDR1 is MNHNS and CDR2 is SASEGT in the germline V gene. V lost 2 bases, J lost 1 base, and 9 bases lay in between. The CDR3 nucleotides read TGTGCCAGCAGTGAAAGGACGGGAAGCAATCAGCCCCAGCATTTT. Its protein product is CASSERTGSNQPQHF.

The chain combines TRBV6-5 with TRBJ1-5; 7 positions agree with TRBD1. CDR3 length: 15 residues. V gave up 6 bases and J gave up 2 bases; unmatched junction bases: 7. The germline gives CDR1 MNHEY, CDR2 SVGAGI. In nucleotides, the CDR3 is TGTGCCAGCAGCGAGGGGGCTACGGGCAATCAGCCCCAGCATTTT. Protein product: CASSEGATGNQPQHF.

The rearrangement uses TRBV13 and TRBJ2-7, with 8 bases identical to TRBD2. The germline V gene encodes CDR1 PRHDT and CDR2 FYEKMQ (reference sequence). V shed 4 bases and J 0 bases; nucleotides not matched to a gene: 23. The CDR3 spans 21 residues. The CDR3 DNA sequence: TGTGCCAGCAGCTCCTCCCCGCCGTCGGGACTAGAAATATCAAGCTCCTACGAGCAGTACTTC. Its protein product is CASSSSPPSGLEISSSYEQYF.

J is TRBJ1-3 and V is TRBV2; 9 bases agree with TRBD1. V shed 5 bases and J 7 bases; nucleotides not matched to a gene: 18. The CDR3 runs 18 residues. Germline lookup yields CDR1 SNHLY and CDR2 FYNNEI. This chain's CDR3 is CASSFVPGQGGLQNTIYF. The CDR3 region has the DNA TGTGCCAGCAGTTTTGTACCGGGACAGGGAGGACTCCAGAACACCATATATTTT.

The rearrangement uses TRBV6-6 and TRBJ2-7, with 7 bases identical to TRBD2. The CDR3 runs to 14 residues. CDR1 and CDR2 (germline): MNHNY, SVGAGI (reference sequence). V was clipped by 7 bases and J by 2 bases; unmatched bases: 8. The CDR3 spells CASNVRDYPYEQYF. The DNA for the CDR3 is TGTGCCAGCAACGTCCGGGACTACCCCTACGAGCAGTACTTC.

The chain links TRBV28 to TRBJ2-7, with TRBD2 matching over 16 bases. Germline V gene sequence: CDR1 MDHEN, CDR2 SYDVKM. This CDR3 has 17 amino acids. Unmatched junction bases numbered 8, after V lost 6 bases and J lost 3 bases. DNA for the CDR3: TGTGCCAGCAGCCCCGGGACTAGCGGGAGGGTGATCTACGAGCAGTACTTC. It translates to CASSPGTSGRVIYEQYF.

The chain has TRBV4-1 and TRBJ2-7; maybe TRBD2 (5 bases). This CDR3 spans 13 amino acids. The ends were cut back, 1 base at V and 2 bases at J, with 6 bases in the middle. The germline V gene encodes CDR1 MGHRA and CDR2 YSYEKL. CDR3: CASSQGETYEQYF. The CDR3 bases are TGCGCCAGCAGCCAAGGGGAGACCTACGAGCAGTACTTC.

Worth noting for this clone: The junction does not match germline at one end; this may be a read error. The chain is built from TRBV5-6 and TRBJ2-4; 12 nucleotides align to TRBD2. This CDR3 has 13 residues. Germline V gene sequence: CDR1 SGHDT, CDR2 YYEEEE. The CDR3 protein is CASSYALAGGPNF. Here the CDR3 DNA reads TGTGCCAGCAGCTACGCCCTAGCGGGAGGGCCAAACTTC.

The chain recombines TRBV9 with TRBJ1-2; TRBD1 aligns across 10 bases. The CDR3 contains 17 residues. The germline V gene has CDR1 SGDLS and CDR2 YYNGEE. V trimming: 4 bases; J trimming: 4 bases; junction bases outside the gene matches: 13. CDR3 amino acids: CASSRGTGASIFYGYTF. DNA of the CDR3: TGTGCCAGCAGCAGAGGGACAGGGGCCTCTATATTCTATGGCTACACCTTC.

The rearrangement joins TRBV5-1 to TRBJ2-1, with 13 bases aligning to TRBD2. This CDR3 contains 15 residues. V shed 3 bases, J shed 8 bases, and the junction held 5 bases outside the gene matches. Germline CDR1 and CDR2: SGHRS and YFSETQ. The CDR3 is CASSWGTSGTYEQFF. The CDR3 DNA is TGCGCCAGCAGCTGGGGGACTAGCGGGACCTATGAGCAGTTCTTC.

The V call is TRBV30, the J call TRBJ2-1; possibly TRBD1 for D (5 bases). V lost 0 bases and J lost 2, with 11 bases in between. Germline CDR1 and CDR2: GTSNPN and SVGIG (reference sequence). The CDR3 is 15 residues long. CDR3 loop: CAWSVLDTTYNEQFF. As DNA, the CDR3 is TGTGCCTGGAGTGTTTTGGACACAACCTACAATGAGCAGTTCTTC.

This chain connects TRBV5-6 to TRBJ1-1, with no clear D. The CDR3 spans 15 residues. Germline V gene data show CDR1 as SGHDT and CDR2 as YYEEEE. V was trimmed by 3 bases and J by 3 bases, leaving 15 bases between them. The CDR3 loop is CASSSLEGLDTEAFF. CDR3 DNA: TGTGCCAGCAGCTCCCTCGAGGGCTTGGACACTGAAGCTTTCTTT.

This rearrangement joins TRBV19 to TRBJ2-2; 8 bases are shared with TRBD2. The V gene end was trimmed by 8 bases and the J gene end by 2 bases; junction bases not matched to a gene: 4. Germline V lookup: CDR1 LNHDA, CDR2 SQIVND (reference sequence). This CDR3 comprises 14 residues. CDR3 DNA sequence: TGTGCCAGTGGTGCGGGAGGAAACACCGGGGAGCTGTTTTTT. Protein: CASGAGGNTGELFF.

The chain carries TRBV21-1 and TRBJ2-2; the table's D call, TRBD1, was not checked against the DNA. TRBV21-1 is termed a pseudogene. This CDR3 is 16 amino acids long. CDR3 coding DNA: TGTGCCAGCAGCAAAAAAGTGGGCCTTCTCACCGGGGAGCTGTTTTTT. It encodes CASSKKVGLLTGELFF.

The V and J genes are TRBV28 and TRBJ2-1; 10 bases align to TRBD2. Unmatched junction bases numbered 8, after V lost 3 bases and J lost 3 bases. Germline CDR1 MDHEN, CDR2 SYDVKM. CDR3 length equals 17 residues. CDR3 in DNA: TGTGCCAGCAGTTTGCCTTCAGCGGGAGGGAACTACAATGAGCAGTTCTTC. Residues: CASSLPSAGGNYNEQFF.

This rearrangement joins TRBV5-6 to TRBJ2-4; weak D call: TRBD2 (5 bases). The CDR3 totals 12 residues. The ends were cut back, 4 bases at V and 5 bases at J, with 7 bases in the middle. Germline CDR1 is SGHDT and CDR2 is YYEEEE. The CDR3: CASSTEENIQYF. CDR3 nucleotides: TGTGCCAGCAGCACGGAGGAAAACATTCAGTACTTC.

This chain uses TRBV4-1 with TRBJ2-3; D is ambiguous. The CDR3 is 15 amino acids. The V gene lost 2 bases and the J gene lost 7 bases, with 16 bases spanning the gap. Germline V gives CDR1 MGHRA, CDR2 YSYEKL. The CDR3 sequence: CASSQTPGREYTQYF. CDR3 DNA sequence: TGCGCCAGCAGCCAAACGCCAGGCCGCGAGTATACGCAGTATTTT.

The V call is TRBV27, the J call TRBJ2-3; tentatively, D is TRBD1 (6 bases). The CDR3 loop spans 16 amino acids. Germline loops: CDR1 MNHEY, CDR2 SMNVEV (reference sequence). V dropped 0 bases and J dropped 6 bases, with 16 bases sitting between them. CDR3: CASSLSNQGSWDTQYF. The CDR3 DNA reads as TGTGCCAGCAGTTTATCGAATCAGGGGTCTTGGGATACGCAGTATTTT.

This chain connects TRBV18 to TRBJ1-3; 8 bases agree with TRBD1. V lost 6 bases and J lost 5; bases outside the gene matches: 12. Germline V lookup: CDR1 KGHSH, CDR2 LQKENI. The length of the CDR3 is 16 residues. The CDR3 sequence: CASSLGQGMSRNTIYF. The CDR3 nucleotides read TGTGCCAGCTCCCTTGGACAGGGAATGTCGCGAAACACCATATATTTT.

The chain combines TRBV30 with TRBJ2-5; a possible D gene is TRBD2 (6 bases). Trimming pared 2 bases from V and 3 bases from J, leaving 7 bases between. The CDR3 has 12 amino acids. Germline lookup yields CDR1 GTSNPN and CDR2 SVGIG (reference sequence). CDR3 loop: CAWSTGEETQYF. CDR3 sequence (DNA): TGTGCCTGGAGTACGGGAGAAGAGACCCAGTACTTC. Looking up the rest from reference TRBV30 and TRBJ2-5 gives the full variable domain: SQTIHQWPATLVQPVGSPLSLECTVEGTSNPNLYWYRQAAGRGLQLLFYSVGIGQISSEVPQNLSASRPQDRQFILSSKKLLLSDSGFYLCAWSTGEETQYFGPGTRLLVL.

The rearrangement joins TRBV9 to TRBJ1-1; TRBD1 agrees at 8 bases. Germline V gene sequence: CDR1 SGDLS, CDR2 YYNGEE. Trimming at V came to 5 bases and at J to 11 bases, leaving 11 bases not matched to a gene. There are 13 residues in the CDR3. The CDR3 nucleotides are TGTGCCAGCAGTCGCGGACAGGGAGATTTGGCTTTCTTT. As protein: CASSRGQGDLAFF.

The J gene is TRBJ1-3, the V gene TRBV29-1; the D gene is possibly TRBD1 (6 bases). This CDR3 spans 12 amino acids. V was clipped by 6 bases and J by 2 bases, with 8 bases between them. Germline V gene sequence: CDR1 SQVTM, CDR2 ANQGSEA. Written as DNA, the CDR3 is TGCAGCGTATGGACAGCTGGAAACACCATATATTTT. As protein: CSVWTAGNTIYF. Full variable domain (outside the CDR3, taken from reference TRBV29-1 and TRBJ1-3): SAVISQKPSRDICQRGTSLTIQCQVDSQVTMMFWYRQQPGQSLTLIATANQGSEATYESGFVIDKFPISRPNLTFSTLTVSNMSPEDSSIYLCSVWTAGNTIYFGEGSWLTVV.

The J gene is TRBJ2-7, the V gene TRBV28; TRBD1 matches 7 bases. Germline CDR1 reads MDHEN; CDR2 reads SYDVKM. This CDR3 has 13 residues. V was clipped by 8 bases and J by 2 bases; unmatched bases: 6. CDR3 nucleotides: TGTGCCAGCTCGTCGGGACAGACCTACGAGCAGTACTTC. Amino acid sequence: CASSSGQTYEQYF.

This clone was seen a single time. The junction does not match germline at one end; this may be a read error. This sequence joins TRBV7-7 and TRBJ1-4, with 10 positions matching TRBD1. This CDR3 has 14 residues. Germline V lookup: CDR1 SSHAT, CDR2 FNYEAQ (reference sequence). CDR3 DNA sequence: TGTGCTAGCAGCTTGGGACAGGGGAGTGAAAAACTGTTTTTT. It translates to CASSLGQGSEKLFF.